This section outlines one TCR beta chain sequence together with its context. Its antigen remains unidentified. The ends were cut back, 3 bases at V and 7 bases at J, with 4 bases in the middle. The CDR3 contains 11 residues. Germline lookup yields CDR1 MNHEY and CDR2 SMNVEV (reference sequence). This sample is part of a study of T cell repertoires in cytomegalovirus infection. Overall study context: Used in the study were CMV epitopes, some recently identified and HLA-C-restricted, others well-studied and HLA-B-restricted. TCR beta signatures that were public indicated CMV infection and matching HLA type.

The study's findings and limits: It was HLA-C-restricted CMV-specific TCR beta clonotypes that dominated the response ex vivo. CMV carriers having the relevant HLA were flagged by cumulative public TCR beta family frequency.

TCRdb re-called the reads through MiXCR, storing one row per CDR3 protein. This sample yields about 770,000 distinct CDR3 sequences, of which under 35% are seen a single time; roughly 14% belongs to the top ten. The sample in question was cultured CD8+ T cells from PBMCs, obtained from culture after CMV antigen stimulation. The V and J genes are TRBV27 and TRBJ2-1; D not certain. This clonotype was sampled from a human donor in good health (CMV status not recorded). Some clones in this sample may be carry-over from other donors' samples. CDR3 region: CASSFQNEQFF. The CDR3 bases are TGTGCCAGCAGTTTCCAAAATGAGCAGTTCTTC.